A selection of T cell receptor beta chains follows, all from one sample in a study of CDR3 diversity in severe acne. TCRdb re-analysed the PCR reads in MiXCR, keeping a single row per CDR3 protein. Counted here are around 85,000 distinct CDR3 sequences, roughly 49% occurring once; the ten biggest clones make up around 10%. The source material was blood. The source of these receptors is a male donor with severe acne vulgaris. The CDR3 runs from the conserved cysteine through the conserved F or W. Fields, in order: CDR3 protein, CDR3 DNA, J gene, D gene, V gene, clone size. D genes are given only for firm matches. Some rows have no size entry. The others give once, few or many, or a class for an expanded clone.

CASSEGTPSSYEQYF | TGTGCCAGCAGTGAAGGGACACCCAGCTCCTACGAGCAGTACTTC | TRBJ2-7 | - | TRBV6-1 | many
CASSSIQGYGYTF | TGTGCCAGCAGTTCAATCCAGGGATACGGCTACACCTTC | TRBJ1-2 | - | TRBV6-5 | -
CATSRDPGAVQETQYF | TGTGCCACCAGCAGAGATCCTGGAGCGGTTCAAGAGACCCAGTACTTC | TRBJ2-5 | - | TRBV15 | few
CASSLAGVSYGYTF | TGTGCCAGCAGCTTAGCCGGGGTCAGCTATGGCTACACCTTC | TRBJ1-2 | - | TRBV7-9 | many
CASSESLWRESTDTQYF | TGTGCCAGCAGTGAATCTCTTTGGCGGGAGAGCACAGATACGCAGTATTTT | TRBJ2-3 | TRBD2 | TRBV25-1 | -
CASSYRAPGANVLTF | TGTGCCAGCAGTTACAGGGCCCCTGGGGCCAACGTCCTGACTTTC | TRBJ2-6 | - | TRBV2 | -
CASSLYSYTLNTEAFF | TGTGCCAGCAGTTTATACAGCTACACTTTGAACACTGAAGCTTTCTTT | TRBJ1-1 | - | TRBV12-3/TRBV12-4 | few
CASSLGVGAGQPQHF | TGTGCCAGCAGCTTAGGGGTTGGGGCAGGCCAGCCCCAGCATTTT | TRBJ1-5 | - | TRBV7-2 | few
CASSSSEGMRSYSGNTIYF | TGTGCCAGCAGTTCCTCAGAAGGGATGCGCTCGTACTCTGGAAACACCATATATTTT | TRBJ1-3 | - | TRBV2 | -
CASSFASGRESNVETQYF | TGTGCCAGCAGCTTCGCTAGCGGGAGGGAGTCAAACGTGGAGACCCAGTACTTC | TRBJ2-5 | TRBD2 | TRBV9 | -
CASSPPGTLRNQETQYF | TGTGCCAGCAGTCCCCCCGGGACACTTAGGAACCAAGAGACCCAGTACTTC | TRBJ2-5 | - | TRBV10-3 | -
CASSEALRSSGNTIYF | TGTGCCAGCAGTGAAGCGCTAAGGTCCTCTGGAAACACCATATATTTT | TRBJ1-3 | - | TRBV6-1 | -
CASSEFRANNSPLHF | TGTGCCAGCAGTGAATTCAGGGCTAATAATTCACCCCTCCACTTT | TRBJ1-6 | - | TRBV25-1 | once
CASIGQGSGANVLTF | TGTGCCAGTATAGGACAGGGTTCTGGGGCCAACGTCCTGACTTTC | TRBJ2-6 | TRBD1 | TRBV19 | many
CAISADGRSTDTQYF | TGTGCCATCAGTGCTGACGGGAGAAGCACAGATACGCAGTATTTT | TRBJ2-3 | - | TRBV10-3 | -
CSVEDSGGEQFF | TGCAGCGTTGAAGATTCAGGAGGTGAGCAGTTCTTC | TRBJ2-1 | - | TRBV29-1 | medium-sized
CASSFATGASNQPQHF | TGTGCCAGCAGCTTTGCCACAGGGGCAAGCAATCAGCCCCAGCATTTT | TRBJ1-5 | TRBD1 | TRBV7-9 | -